These 32 T cell receptor beta chains came from one sample sequenced in a study of CD8 T cells in ankylosing spondylitis. A single record per CDR3 protein comes from TCRdb applying MiXCR to the 5' RACE reads. This sample has fewer than 25,000 distinct CDR3 sequences, with 10% to 15% found just once. The sequenced sample was blood. The source of these receptors is a male donor with ankylosing spondylitis or in good health (not recorded which).

This clonotype has just a few counts. The chain couples TRBV28 to TRBJ2-4, with D maybe TRBD2 (6 bases). The germline gives CDR1 MDHEN, CDR2 SYDVKM. The CDR3 length is 15 residues. Trimming stripped 5 bases from V and 9 bases from J, with 20 bases between. The CDR3: CASSPNPGLRAIQYF. The CDR3 DNA follows: TGTGCCAGCAGTCCCAACCCGGGACTGCGGGCCATTCAGTACTTC. The entire variable domain, with the rest obtained from reference TRBV28 and TRBJ2-4, is as follows: DVKVTQSSRYLVKRTGEKVFLECVQDMDHENMFWYRQDPGLGLRLIYFSYDVKMKEKGDIPEGYSVSREKKERFSLILESASTNQTSMYLCASSPNPGLRAIQYFGAGTRLSVL.

This clonotype was observed at least ten times. V usage is TRBV5-1 and J usage is TRBJ2-3; TRBD1 agrees at 9 bases. Germline lookup yields CDR1 SGHRS and CDR2 YFSETQ. V lost 1 base and J lost 6; bases outside the gene matches: 3. The CDR3 extends over 14 amino acids. The CDR3 here is CASSLWTGEDTQYF. The CDR3 nucleotides read TGCGCCAGCAGCTTGTGGACAGGGGAGGATACGCAGTATTTT.

In its sample, this clonotype was seen many times. V is TRBV28 and J is TRBJ2-7, with D possibly being TRBD1 (5 bases). Trimming removed 4 bases at V and 6 bases at J, with 16 bases between. CDR1 MDHEN and CDR2 SYDVKM come from the germline V gene. The CDR3 loop spans 14 amino acids. CDR3 nucleotide sequence: TGTGCCAGCAGTTCCCCCTTCCAGGGCGGCGAGCAGTACGTC. Translating it yields CASSSPFQGGEQYV.

The chain recombines TRBV6-2 or TRBV6-3 with TRBJ2-1, with TRBD1 matching over 10 bases. Germline V CDR1 and CDR2: MNHEY, SVGEGT. The CDR3 covers 14 residues. V shed 10 bases and J 4 bases; nucleotides not matched to a gene: 7. The CDR3 DNA follows: TGTGCCACCTCCCGGGACAGGGGTTACAATGAGCAGTTCTTC. Translated, it gives CATSRDRGYNEQFF.

The CDR3 nucleotides read TGTGCCAGCAGTGGTACAGGGGTTTGGTATGAGCAGTTCTTC. It specifies CASSGTGVWYEQFF. V usage is TRBV27 and J usage is TRBJ2-1; TRBD1 matches at 7 bases. CDR3 size: 14 residues. CDR1 and CDR2 (germline): MNHEY, SMNVEV (reference sequence). V lost 5 bases to trimming and J lost 8 bases; unmatched junction nucleotides: 9.

This clonotype turned up a few times. V is TRBV28 and J is TRBJ2-2, with 7 bases that match TRBD1. CDR3 length: 15 amino acids. Germline CDR1 and CDR2: MDHEN and SYDVKM. V lost 8 bases and J lost 5; bases outside the gene matches: 11. The chain's CDR3 is CASRVGGLGTGELFF. The CDR3 region has the DNA TGTGCCAGCCGCGTAGGGGGCTTAGGGACCGGGGAGCTGTTTTTT.

In this sample, this clonotype turned up a few times. One junction end disagrees with the germline gene, perhaps due to a read error. The V call is TRBV5-1, the J call TRBJ2-1, with TRBD1 identical over 7 bases. In germline, CDR1 is SGHRS, CDR2 YFSETQ. The CDR3 totals 17 residues. As DNA, the CDR3 is TGCGCCAGCAGCCATGGGACAGCCCCGAGCTCCAACAATGAGCAGTTCTTC. Its protein is CASSHGTAPSSNNEQFF.

This clonotype was observed a few times. The gene calls are TRBV20-1 and TRBJ2-3; 7 nucleotides line up with TRBD2. V shed 1 base, J shed 6 bases, and the junction held 10 bases outside the gene matches. The CDR3 runs to 15 residues. Germline-derived CDR1 and CDR2 are DFQATT and SNEGSKA (reference sequence). The CDR3 DNA reads as TGCAGTGCTAGAGTTCCTAGCGGTTCTTTGGATACGCAGTATTTT. It is translated as CSARVPSGSLDTQYF.

By proportion, this clonotype is medium-sized (0.01 to 0.1%). The chain couples TRBV7-2 to TRBJ2-3; 8 nucleotides match TRBD1. Germline V gene data show CDR1 as SGHTA and CDR2 as FQGNSA. CDR3 size: 15 residues. The J segment lost 1 base and the V segment lost 5 bases, leaving 5 bases of the junction unmatched. The CDR3 here is CASSPPTGGTDTQYF. The CDR3 nucleotides are TGTGCCAGCAGCCCCCCGACAGGGGGCACAGATACGCAGTATTTT.

There are many counts of this clonotype. The chain uses TRBV10-3 and TRBJ1-5; D is undetermined. The germline V gene encodes CDR1 ENHRY and CDR2 SYGVKD. CDR3 length: 13 residues. V lost 6 bases, J lost 3 bases, and 9 bases lay in between. The CDR3 is CAIRFDNNQPQHF. CDR3 coding DNA: TGTGCCATCAGGTTTGATAACAATCAGCCCCAGCATTTT.

This clonotype was seen repeatedly, ten times or more. The chain couples TRBV3-1 to TRBJ2-5; D gene uncertain. Per the germline V gene, CDR1 is LGHDT and CDR2 is YNNKEL (reference sequence). The CDR3 length is 12 residues. The V gene lost 1 base and the J gene lost 4 bases, with 4 bases spanning the gap. The CDR3 DNA reads TGTGCCAGCAGCCAAGTCTCAGAGACCCAGTACTTC. Encoded protein: CASSQVSETQYF.

This clonotype appeared many times. The V call is TRBV20-1, the J call TRBJ2-5; 10 bases agree with TRBD2. Germline-derived CDR1 and CDR2 are DFQATT and SNEGSKA (reference sequence). After removal of 1 base from V and 3 bases from J, the junction contained 2 bases not matched to a gene. This CDR3 has 14 amino acids. CDR3 sequence: CSARVGTSEETQYF. As DNA, the CDR3 is TGCAGTGCTAGAGTAGGGACTAGCGAAGAGACCCAGTACTTC.

The rearrangement joins TRBV29-1 to TRBJ2-4; 10 positions agree with TRBD2. J lost 6 bases, V lost 4 bases, and 9 bases had no gene match. Germline V gene sequence: CDR1 SQVTM, CDR2 ANQGSEA. The CDR3 runs 15 residues. This chain's CDR3 is CSVVLAGAPGNIQYF. The CDR3 region has the DNA TGCAGCGTTGTTCTAGCGGGAGCCCCGGGAAACATTCAGTACTTC.

V usage is TRBV9 and J usage is TRBJ2-3; 10 bases map to TRBD2. The CDR3 covers 17 residues. Germline loops: CDR1 SGDLS, CDR2 YYNGEE. Unmatched junction bases numbered 10, after V lost 3 bases and J lost 3 bases. CDR3 coding DNA: TGTGCCAGCAGCGGCGGGCAAGCGGGAGGGATGACAGATACGCAGTATTTT. It yields the protein CASSGGQAGGMTDTQYF.

The chain links TRBV4-3 to TRBJ2-2; D possibly corresponds to TRBD1 (6 bases). Trimming removed 2 bases at V and 6 bases at J, with 16 bases between. Germline assignment: CDR1 LGHNA and CDR2 YSLEER. This CDR3 has 16 residues. CDR3 sequence reads: CASSQNRVSTPGELFF. DNA of the CDR3: TGCGCCAGCAGCCAAAACAGGGTTTCGACCCCCGGGGAGCTGTTTTTT.

This chain links TRBV12-3 or TRBV12-4 with TRBJ2-5; a weak D match, TRBD2 (5 bases). The CDR3 has 14 amino acids. Trimming shortened V by 5 bases and J by 1 base, and 11 bases separated the two germline ends. The DNA of the CDR3 is TGTGCCAGCAGTCGGCCGGGGTCCCAAGAGACCCAGTACTTC. Translation: CASSRPGSQETQYF.

CDR3 nucleotide sequence: TGCGCCAGCAGCCCTCGAGGGGGGGTGAACACTGAAGCTTTCTTT. This codes for CASSPRGGVNTEAFF. J is TRBJ1-1 and V is TRBV5-1, with D possibly being TRBD1 (6 bases). Trimming cost V 4 bases and J 0 bases, with 13 bases left between them. The V gene's germline CDR1 is SGHRS and CDR2 YFSETQ. The CDR3 contains 15 residues.

This chain connects TRBV29-1 to TRBJ2-1; no firm D call. CDR3 length: 13 residues. Germline CDR1 is SQVTM and CDR2 is ANQGSEA. V gave up 4 bases and J gave up 4 bases, with 11 bases separating them. Written as DNA, the CDR3 is TGCAGCGTTGTCCGGCCAGCGTACAATGAGCAGTTCTTC. It translates to CSVVRPAYNEQFF.

This clonotype is deemed medium-sized. V and J are TRBV4-3 and TRBJ2-1; 7 bases fit TRBD1. V shed 6 bases, J shed 5 bases, and the junction held 16 bases outside the gene matches. CDR3 length: 17 amino acids. Germline assignment: CDR1 LGHNA and CDR2 YSLEER. CDR3 residues: CASSPTSSGTEHNEQFF. Here the CDR3 DNA reads TGCGCCAGCAGTCCGACGAGCTCCGGGACAGAGCACAATGAGCAGTTCTTC.

This rearrangement joins TRBV14 to TRBJ2-3, with 8 nucleotides matching TRBD2. The trim removed 1 base at V and 6 bases at J, leaving 3 bases unmatched. Per germline, CDR1 SGHDN and CDR2 FVKESK. CDR3 size: 14 residues. CDR3 region: CASSQGTSWDTQYF. In nucleotides, the CDR3 is TGTGCCAGCAGCCAAGGGACTAGCTGGGATACGCAGTATTTT.

The chain recombines TRBV6-6 with TRBJ2-2; 8 bases are a match to TRBD2. This CDR3 spans 16 amino acids. Unmatched junction bases numbered 2, after V lost 0 bases and J lost 2 bases. The germline CDR1 and CDR2 sequences are MNHNY and SVGAGI (reference sequence). CDR3 amino acids: CASSYSSGGNTGELFF. In DNA form, the CDR3 reads TGTGCCAGCAGTTACTCAAGCGGGGGAAACACCGGGGAGCTGTTTTTT.

This clonotype showed up just a few times. The chain recombines TRBV6-1 with TRBJ2-3, with TRBD1 as a possible D gene (5 bases). V dropped 5 bases and J dropped 1 base, with 10 bases sitting between them. Looked up from germline, CDR1 is MNHNS and CDR2 is SASEGT. This CDR3 has 14 residues. CDR3: CASSPGHRTDTQYF. CDR3 bases: TGTGCCAGCAGTCCCGGACACCGCACAGATACGCAGTATTTT.

This clonotype was counted ten times or more. The V call is TRBV7-2, the J call TRBJ2-7; no clear D gene. This CDR3 spans 12 amino acids. V lost 5 bases, J lost 4 bases, and 9 bases lay in between. Per the germline V gene, CDR1 is SGHTA and CDR2 is FQGNSA. The CDR3, as DNA: TGTGCCAGCAGCCCCTTAAGTTACGAGCAGTACTTC. The encoded protein is CASSPLSYEQYF.

This chain connects TRBV6-5 to TRBJ2-3; the D is unclear. The V end lost 8 bases, the J end lost 5 bases, and 8 bases lay between the germline ends. CDR3 length: 11 residues. Germline V lookup: CDR1 MNHEY, CDR2 SVGAGI. CDR3 in amino acids: CASLFGDTQYF. CDR3 bases: TGTGCCAGCCTCTTCGGAGATACGCAGTATTTT.

The chain has TRBV5-1 and TRBJ2-1; D might be TRBD1 (6 bases). This CDR3 spans 16 amino acids. V was shortened by 4 bases and J by 2 bases, with 16 bases between the two germline ends. Looked up from germline, CDR1 is SGHRS and CDR2 is YFSETQ. The CDR3 coding sequence is TGCGCCAGCAGCAAAGGTGCAGGGGAGACCTACAATGAGCAGTTCTTC. Amino acids: CASSKGAGETYNEQFF.

This clonotype occurred a few times. This sequence joins TRBV7-2 and TRBJ2-3, with D uncertain. The CDR3 runs 13 residues. Germline CDR1 SGHTA, CDR2 FQGNSA. V lost 3 bases to trimming and J lost 2 bases, with 6 bases between them. CDR3 in DNA: TGTGCCAGCAGCTTGGGCGTCACAGATACGCAGTATTTT. Protein product: CASSLGVTDTQYF. Together with reference TRBV7-2 and TRBJ2-3, the CDR3 gives the full variable domain: GAGVSQSPSNKVTEKGKDVELRCDPISGHTALYWYRQSLGQGLEFLIYFQGNSAPDKSGLPSDRFSAERTGGSVSTLTIQRTQQEDSAVYLCASSLGVTDTQYFGPGTRLTVL.

The gene calls are TRBV7-2 and TRBJ2-1; possibly TRBD2 for D (6 bases). The germline V gene encodes CDR1 SGHTA and CDR2 FQGNSA. The CDR3 is 14 amino acids. V dropped 5 bases and J dropped 7 bases, with 15 bases sitting between them. The CDR3: CASSLDYPPNEQFF. CDR3 DNA: TGTGCCAGCAGCCTGGACTATCCCCCTAATGAGCAGTTCTTC.

In this sample, this clonotype turned up a few times. This sequence joins TRBV25-1 and TRBJ2-1, with 10 bases identical to TRBD2. There are 17 residues in the CDR3. Losses at the gene ends were 1 base for V and 4 bases for J; bases not matched to a gene: 7. Germline V CDR1 and CDR2: MGHDK, SYGVNS. The CDR3 sequence: CASSESSGRVIYNEQFF. The CDR3 DNA is TGTGCCAGCAGTGAATCCAGCGGGAGGGTAATATACAATGAGCAGTTCTTC. The entire variable domain, with the rest obtained from reference TRBV25-1 and TRBJ2-1, is as follows: EADIYQTPRYLVIGTGKKITLECSQTMGHDKMYWYQQDPGMELHLIHYSYGVNSTEKGDLSSESTVSRIRTEHFPLTLESARPSHTSQYLCASSESSGRVIYNEQFFGPGTRLTVL.

This clonotype was picked up many times. The V gene is TRBV20-1, the J gene TRBJ2-7, with D perhaps TRBD1 (6 bases). Germline lookup yields CDR1 DFQATT and CDR2 SNEGSKA (reference sequence). V lost 1 base, J lost 0 bases, and 7 bases lay in between. The CDR3 length is 13 residues. The CDR3 here is CSARGTDSYEQYV. DNA for the CDR3: TGCAGTGCTAGAGGGACAGACTCCTACGAGCAGTACGTC.

With regard to this clonotype: Sequence at one end of the junction differs from germline and may be a read error. The rearrangement links TRBV28 to TRBJ1-4; D call uncertain. CDR3 length equals 12 residues. The germline gives CDR1 MDHEN, CDR2 SYDVKM. The CDR3 sequence is CASSSLNEKPFF. DNA of the CDR3: TGTGCCAGCAGTTCCCTAAATGAAAAACCGTTTTTT.

The CDR3 DNA is TGCAGTGCTAGAGATTACGGCACCTACGAGCAGTACTTC. It yields the protein CSARDYGTYEQYF. V usage is TRBV20-1 and J usage is TRBJ2-7; no clear D. V gave up 0 bases and J gave up 2 bases, with 8 bases separating them. Looked up from germline, CDR1 is DFQATT and CDR2 is SNEGSKA (reference sequence). The CDR3 is 13 amino acids.

This chain links TRBV5-1 with TRBJ1-4; D uncertain. This CDR3 spans 17 amino acids. Trimming left V 0 bases short and J 5 bases short, with 17 bases between. Germline V gives CDR1 SGHRS, CDR2 YFSETQ. The CDR3 protein is CASSLGVGESRNEKLFF. The DNA of the CDR3 is TGCGCCAGCAGCTTGGGAGTTGGAGAGTCTCGCAATGAAAAACTGTTTTTT. Together with reference TRBV5-1 and TRBJ1-4, the CDR3 gives the full variable domain: KAGVTQTPRYLIKTRGQQVTLSCSPISGHRSVSWYQQTPGQGLQFLFEYFSETQRNKGNFPGRFSGRQFSNSRSEMNVSTLELGDSALYLCASSLGVGESRNEKLFFGSGTQLSVL.